The 32 T cell receptor beta chains below come from one sample, sequenced in a study of T-cell memory formation after mild COVID-19. TCRdb re-analysed the 5' RACE reads in MiXCR, keeping a single row per CDR3 protein. The sample records roughly 250,000 distinct CDR3 sequences, approximately 16% being singletons. Material for sequencing was PBMCs or a T cell subset sorted from them (not recorded which). Receptors were obtained from a man younger than 30 who had mild COVID-19 (a few samples of this study predate the infection). Cell type and time point are not known.

This clonotype was counted between two and nine times. The gene calls are TRBV13 and TRBJ1-1, with D possibly matching TRBD1 (6 bases). Trimming pared 5 bases from V and 6 bases from J, leaving 19 bases between. Germline-derived CDR1 and CDR2 are PRHDT and FYEKMQ (reference sequence). The CDR3 consists of 15 residues. CDR3 nucleotide sequence: TGTGCCAGCAGCGTACTGCAGGGGATCCTTGCTGAAGCTTTCTTT. It is translated as CASSVLQGILAEAFF.

This chain links TRBV18 with TRBJ2-7; 9 bases are a match to TRBD1. The V gene's germline CDR1 is KGHSH and CDR2 LQKENI. This CDR3 has 13 amino acids. J gave up 6 bases and V 2 bases, and 2 bases lay outside the gene matches. The CDR3: CASSPWDRVEQYF. For the CDR3, the DNA is TGTGCCAGCTCACCATGGGACAGGGTCGAGCAGTACTTC.

The rearrangement uses TRBV12-3 or TRBV12-4 and TRBJ2-3; no clear D. Between the trimmed V and J ends, which lost 6 bases and 0 bases, there was a span of 13 bases. CDR3 length equals 15 residues. CDR3 in DNA: TGTGCCAGCAGCATCTTTGCCCCTAGCACAGATACGCAGTATTTT. Translation: CASSIFAPSTDTQYF.

Notes on this clonotype: At one end, the junction sequence differs from germline, possibly due to a read error. The chain combines TRBV6-6 with TRBJ2-1, with D perhaps being TRBD1 or TRBD2 (5 bases each). Germline CDR1 is MNHNY and CDR2 is SVGAGI (reference sequence). The CDR3 is 14 residues long. The CDR3 DNA sequence: TGTGCCAGCAGTTACTCGAGGGGCTACAATGAGCAGCTCTTC. Its translation: CASSYSRGYNEQLF.

CDR3: CASSFPGLANEQFF. For the CDR3, the DNA is TGCGCCAGCAGCTTTCCTGGCTTAGCCAATGAGCAGTTCTTC. The chain is built from TRBV5-1 and TRBJ2-1; D remains unclear. The V gene lost 2 bases and the J gene lost 6 bases, with 12 bases spanning the gap. This CDR3 is 14 amino acids long. The germline CDR1 and CDR2 sequences are SGHRS and YFSETQ.

The V and J genes are TRBV6-2 or TRBV6-3 and TRBJ2-2, with a tentative D call TRBD1 (5 bases). V gave up 2 bases and J gave up 1 base, with 11 bases separating them. CDR1 is MNHEY, CDR2 SVGEGT, per germline. The CDR3 has 16 residues. The CDR3 DNA follows: TGTGCCAGCAGTTACCCGACAGAGATGAACACCGGGGAGCTGTTTTTT. Protein: CASSYPTEMNTGELFF.

A few counts support this clonotype. The chain's CDR3 is CASSQEGATRQFF. CDR3 DNA: TGTGCCAGCAGCCAAGAGGGGGCGACTCGGCAGTTCTTC. This sequence joins TRBV3-1 and TRBJ2-1; TRBD1 might be the D (6 bases). The CDR3 length is 13 residues. V lost 0 bases to trimming and J lost 12 bases, with 12 bases between them. Germline V CDR1 and CDR2: LGHDT, YNNKEL (reference sequence).

This clonotype came up a few times. The V gene is TRBV3-1, the J gene TRBJ2-3; 8 bases map to TRBD2. The CDR3 has 19 amino acids. V shed 4 bases, J shed 2 bases, and the junction held 17 bases outside the gene matches. Germline-derived CDR1 and CDR2 are LGHDT and YNNKEL (reference sequence). CDR3 sequence (DNA): TGTGCCAGCAGCCCGGGGGGGCCGGAGCTTTTAACGTACACAGATACGCAGTATTTT. Translating gives CASSPGGPELLTYTDTQYF.

This clonotype was seen more than once but under ten times. The V and J genes are TRBV4-3 and TRBJ2-3; D is perhaps TRBD2 (6 bases). Germline-derived CDR1 and CDR2 are LGHNA and YSLEER. CDR3 length: 17 residues. V lost 1 base, J lost 0 bases, and 14 bases lay in between. The CDR3 nucleotides are TGCGCCAGCAGCCAAGCTCCGCCAGGGACTAGCACAGATACGCAGTATTTT. It translates to CASSQAPPGTSTDTQYF.

For the CDR3, the DNA is TGTGCCACCAGCAGGGTCACCGATACGCAGTATTTT. This sequence encodes CATSRVTDTQYF. This sequence joins TRBV15 and TRBJ2-3; D not resolved. CDR1 and CDR2 (germline): LNHNV, YYDKDF (reference sequence). V gave up 3 bases and J gave up 6 bases, with 7 bases separating them. CDR3 length: 12 amino acids.

Ten or more counts support this clonotype. The chain couples TRBV6-4 to TRBJ2-7; D may be TRBD2 (5 bases). Germline CDR1 and CDR2: MRHNA and SNTAGT. V was cut by 6 bases and J by 5 bases, with 14 bases left in between. This CDR3 contains 13 residues. This chain's CDR3 is CASRKLEGDEQYF. CDR3 DNA sequence: TGTGCCAGCAGGAAATTAGAGGGCGACGAGCAGTACTTC.

The rearrangement links TRBV5-1 to TRBJ2-5, with 8 bases aligning to TRBD1. The ends lost 4 bases at V and 5 bases at J; junction bases unmatched: 10. This CDR3 region has 15 residues. Germline loops: CDR1 SGHRS, CDR2 YFSETQ. This CDR3 is CASSPMQGAWETQYF. The CDR3 DNA is TGCGCCAGCAGCCCAATGCAGGGGGCCTGGGAGACCCAGTACTTC.

The chain has TRBV9 and TRBJ2-1, with 12 bases matching TRBD2. CDR1 and CDR2 (germline): SGDLS, YYNGEE. Germline trimming cut 4 bases from V and 4 bases from J; bases unmatched to any gene: 12. The CDR3 spans 18 residues. CDR3 residues: CASSLTSGGSFVYNEQFF. The CDR3 nucleotides are TGTGCCAGCAGCTTGACTAGCGGGGGCTCTTTCGTTTACAATGAGCAGTTCTTC.

This clonotype has more than one count but fewer than ten. The rearrangement joins TRBV29-1 to TRBJ2-1, with TRBD2 matching over 12 bases. Germline lookup yields CDR1 SQVTM and CDR2 ANQGSEA. CDR3 length: 17 residues. V was clipped by 3 bases and J by 0 bases; unmatched bases: 6. CDR3 protein: CSVDGTSGSSSYNEQFF. CDR3 sequence (DNA): TGCAGCGTTGATGGGACTAGCGGGTCCAGCTCCTACAATGAGCAGTTCTTC.

This chain uses TRBV5-1 with TRBJ2-3; D gene unclear. The CDR3 runs to 14 residues. Looked up from germline, CDR1 is SGHRS and CDR2 is YFSETQ. V dropped 3 bases and J dropped 8 bases, with 16 bases sitting between them. In DNA form, the CDR3 reads TGCGCCAGCAGCTGCCGGGTTTCCTCAGGTACGCAGTATTTT. This encodes CASSCRVSSGTQYF.

This clonotype was seen a few times. The CDR3 coding sequence is TGTGCCAGCAGGCGGGGGACCCAAGAGACCCAGTACTTC. This codes for CASRRGTQETQYF. The chain employs TRBV7-2 and TRBJ2-5; TRBD2 aligns across 7 bases. This CDR3 spans 13 amino acids. Germline V CDR1 and CDR2: SGHTA, FQGNSA. The ends lost 6 bases at V and 1 base at J; junction bases unmatched: 2.

The chain has TRBV5-5 and TRBJ2-1; D is unresolved. Deletions cut 0 bases from V and 9 bases from J, with 10 bases between. Germline V gene data show CDR1 as SGHKS and CDR2 as YYEKEE (reference sequence). The CDR3 length is 13 residues. This CDR3 is CASSLGTIPEQFF. The CDR3 nucleotides read TGTGCCAGCAGCTTGGGGACCATTCCTGAGCAGTTCTTC.

The J gene is TRBJ1-2, the V gene TRBV12-3 or TRBV12-4; D gene ambiguous. The CDR3 is 13 residues long. The V end was cut by 5 bases, the J end by 4 bases, with 11 bases between. The CDR3 region has the DNA TGTGCCAGCAGTACCACCGGACCCTATGGCTACACCTTC. Translating it yields CASSTTGPYGYTF.

The V gene is TRBV6-5, the J gene TRBJ1-2; maybe TRBD1 (6 bases). The V gene's germline CDR1 is MNHEY and CDR2 SVGAGI. This CDR3 has 13 amino acids. The V end lost 2 bases, the J end lost 5 bases, and 9 bases lay between the germline ends. CDR3 loop: CASSYLGQYGYTF. The CDR3 nucleotides are TGTGCCAGCAGTTACCTTGGACAGTATGGCTACACCTTC.

The chain has TRBV11-2 and TRBJ2-5; D is uncertain. The germline CDR1 and CDR2 sequences are SGHAT and FQNNGV. With 7 bases removed from V and 2 bases from J, the gap between germline ends came to 14 bases. The length of the CDR3 is 14 residues. CDR3 sequence (DNA): TGTGCCAGCATCCTTGGTTTTGAACAAGAGACCCAGTACTTC. Protein sequence: CASILGFEQETQYF.

This sequence joins TRBV2 and TRBJ2-3, with 8 bases lining up with TRBD2. From germline, CDR1 is SNHLY and CDR2 FYNNEI. V shed 2 bases, J shed 7 bases, and the junction held 5 bases outside the gene matches. The CDR3 is 14 amino acids. This CDR3 is CASSETSGTNTQYF. The CDR3 DNA follows: TGTGCCAGCAGTGAAACTAGCGGCACTAATACGCAGTATTTT.

The chain has TRBV4-1 and TRBJ2-7; D is uncertain. CDR3 length: 16 residues. The V gene's germline CDR1 is MGHRA and CDR2 YSYEKL. V gave up 1 base and J gave up 3 bases, with 16 bases separating them. This chain's CDR3 is CASSQAATSLLYEQYF. As DNA, the CDR3 is TGCGCCAGCAGCCAAGCGGCGACTTCTTTACTCTACGAGCAGTACTTC.

The chain has TRBV20-1 and TRBJ2-3; 7 positions agree with TRBD2. The CDR3 is 14 amino acids. Unmatched junction bases numbered 7, after V lost 6 bases and J lost 1 base. Germline CDR1 reads DFQATT; CDR2 reads SNEGSKA (reference sequence). CDR3 region: CSAVKRGRTDTQYF. DNA of the CDR3: TGCAGTGCCGTCAAGCGGGGACGCACAGATACGCAGTATTTT.

This clonotype was seen only a few times. The chain couples TRBV12-3 or TRBV12-4 to TRBJ1-6; D remains unclear. The CDR3 loop spans 15 amino acids. The germline V and J ends were trimmed by 10 bases and 0 bases, with 13 bases remaining between them. The CDR3 spells CATSTESSYNSPLHF. The CDR3 bases are TGTGCCACCTCGACCGAGAGCTCCTATAATTCACCCCTCCACTTT.

The chain couples TRBV9 to TRBJ2-1, with D uncertain. The CDR3 spans 12 residues. Germline CDR1 reads SGDLS; CDR2 reads YYNGEE. V was trimmed by 2 bases and J by 8 bases, leaving 8 bases between them. DNA for the CDR3: TGTGCCAGCAGCGTTTGGGGTTATGAGCAGTTCTTC. It yields the protein CASSVWGYEQFF.

The chain combines TRBV5-1 with TRBJ2-3; weak D call: TRBD1 (6 bases). The CDR3 is 14 residues long. Germline V gives CDR1 SGHRS, CDR2 YFSETQ. V was trimmed by 5 bases and J by 4 bases, leaving 14 bases between them. The CDR3 spells CASRTGTPPDTQYF. CDR3 bases: TGCGCCAGCAGGACCGGGACACCCCCAGATACGCAGTATTTT.

This clonotype has a count of ten or more. The J gene is TRBJ2-3, the V gene TRBV5-1, with D unresolved. In germline, CDR1 is SGHRS, CDR2 YFSETQ. The length of the CDR3 is 12 residues. Trimming removed 1 base at V and 5 bases at J, with 5 bases between. The CDR3 loop reads CASSLLGDTQYF. The DNA of the CDR3 is TGCGCCAGCAGCTTGTTAGGAGATACGCAGTATTTT.

This clonotype has at least ten counts. The chain joins TRBV11-2 to TRBJ2-4; D not certain. The CDR3 consists of 14 residues. Trimming cost V 5 bases and J 8 bases, with 16 bases left between them. Germline V gene sequence: CDR1 SGHAT, CDR2 FQNNGV. In nucleotides, the CDR3 is TGTGCCAGCAGCCCCACCATGTCTTGGGACATTCAGTACTTC. It encodes CASSPTMSWDIQYF.

This clonotype was detected many times. This chain joins TRBV25-1 and TRBJ1-2; D call uncertain. The CDR3 runs 12 residues. The germline V gene encodes CDR1 MGHDK and CDR2 SYGVNS. V was trimmed by 1 base and J by 4 bases, leaving 4 bases between them. The DNA of the CDR3 is TGTGCCAGCAGTGAATTCCCCTATGGCTACACCTTC. Residues: CASSEFPYGYTF.

This clonotype showed up just a few times. This sequence joins TRBV4-3 and TRBJ1-3, with D hard to call. The CDR3 spans 15 residues. Germline V gene data show CDR1 as LGHNA and CDR2 as YSLEER. V was trimmed by 5 bases and J by 1 base, leaving 12 bases between them. Here the CDR3 reads CASSWAGASGNTIYF. CDR3 coding DNA: TGCGCCAGCAGCTGGGCGGGAGCTTCTGGAAACACCATATATTTT.

This chain links TRBV7-2 with TRBJ1-1; D is possibly TRBD1 (5 bases). V was clipped by 5 bases and J by 1 base, with 11 bases between them. The CDR3 has 14 residues. The germline CDR1 and CDR2 sequences are SGHTA and FQGNSA. The CDR3 DNA is TGTGCCAGCAGCCGGGGACGGCGGAACACTGAAGCTTTCTTT. Amino acids: CASSRGRRNTEAFF.

This clonotype was observed once. The gene calls are TRBV2 and TRBJ2-2, with TRBD2 matching over 12 bases. The CDR3 runs 15 residues. V shed 5 bases, J shed 5 bases, and the junction held 3 bases outside the gene matches. Germline CDR1 reads SNHLY; CDR2 reads FYNNEI. CDR3 sequence reads: CASSTSGGPTGELFF. The CDR3 DNA reads TGTGCCAGCAGTACTAGCGGGGGGCCTACCGGGGAGCTGTTTTTT.